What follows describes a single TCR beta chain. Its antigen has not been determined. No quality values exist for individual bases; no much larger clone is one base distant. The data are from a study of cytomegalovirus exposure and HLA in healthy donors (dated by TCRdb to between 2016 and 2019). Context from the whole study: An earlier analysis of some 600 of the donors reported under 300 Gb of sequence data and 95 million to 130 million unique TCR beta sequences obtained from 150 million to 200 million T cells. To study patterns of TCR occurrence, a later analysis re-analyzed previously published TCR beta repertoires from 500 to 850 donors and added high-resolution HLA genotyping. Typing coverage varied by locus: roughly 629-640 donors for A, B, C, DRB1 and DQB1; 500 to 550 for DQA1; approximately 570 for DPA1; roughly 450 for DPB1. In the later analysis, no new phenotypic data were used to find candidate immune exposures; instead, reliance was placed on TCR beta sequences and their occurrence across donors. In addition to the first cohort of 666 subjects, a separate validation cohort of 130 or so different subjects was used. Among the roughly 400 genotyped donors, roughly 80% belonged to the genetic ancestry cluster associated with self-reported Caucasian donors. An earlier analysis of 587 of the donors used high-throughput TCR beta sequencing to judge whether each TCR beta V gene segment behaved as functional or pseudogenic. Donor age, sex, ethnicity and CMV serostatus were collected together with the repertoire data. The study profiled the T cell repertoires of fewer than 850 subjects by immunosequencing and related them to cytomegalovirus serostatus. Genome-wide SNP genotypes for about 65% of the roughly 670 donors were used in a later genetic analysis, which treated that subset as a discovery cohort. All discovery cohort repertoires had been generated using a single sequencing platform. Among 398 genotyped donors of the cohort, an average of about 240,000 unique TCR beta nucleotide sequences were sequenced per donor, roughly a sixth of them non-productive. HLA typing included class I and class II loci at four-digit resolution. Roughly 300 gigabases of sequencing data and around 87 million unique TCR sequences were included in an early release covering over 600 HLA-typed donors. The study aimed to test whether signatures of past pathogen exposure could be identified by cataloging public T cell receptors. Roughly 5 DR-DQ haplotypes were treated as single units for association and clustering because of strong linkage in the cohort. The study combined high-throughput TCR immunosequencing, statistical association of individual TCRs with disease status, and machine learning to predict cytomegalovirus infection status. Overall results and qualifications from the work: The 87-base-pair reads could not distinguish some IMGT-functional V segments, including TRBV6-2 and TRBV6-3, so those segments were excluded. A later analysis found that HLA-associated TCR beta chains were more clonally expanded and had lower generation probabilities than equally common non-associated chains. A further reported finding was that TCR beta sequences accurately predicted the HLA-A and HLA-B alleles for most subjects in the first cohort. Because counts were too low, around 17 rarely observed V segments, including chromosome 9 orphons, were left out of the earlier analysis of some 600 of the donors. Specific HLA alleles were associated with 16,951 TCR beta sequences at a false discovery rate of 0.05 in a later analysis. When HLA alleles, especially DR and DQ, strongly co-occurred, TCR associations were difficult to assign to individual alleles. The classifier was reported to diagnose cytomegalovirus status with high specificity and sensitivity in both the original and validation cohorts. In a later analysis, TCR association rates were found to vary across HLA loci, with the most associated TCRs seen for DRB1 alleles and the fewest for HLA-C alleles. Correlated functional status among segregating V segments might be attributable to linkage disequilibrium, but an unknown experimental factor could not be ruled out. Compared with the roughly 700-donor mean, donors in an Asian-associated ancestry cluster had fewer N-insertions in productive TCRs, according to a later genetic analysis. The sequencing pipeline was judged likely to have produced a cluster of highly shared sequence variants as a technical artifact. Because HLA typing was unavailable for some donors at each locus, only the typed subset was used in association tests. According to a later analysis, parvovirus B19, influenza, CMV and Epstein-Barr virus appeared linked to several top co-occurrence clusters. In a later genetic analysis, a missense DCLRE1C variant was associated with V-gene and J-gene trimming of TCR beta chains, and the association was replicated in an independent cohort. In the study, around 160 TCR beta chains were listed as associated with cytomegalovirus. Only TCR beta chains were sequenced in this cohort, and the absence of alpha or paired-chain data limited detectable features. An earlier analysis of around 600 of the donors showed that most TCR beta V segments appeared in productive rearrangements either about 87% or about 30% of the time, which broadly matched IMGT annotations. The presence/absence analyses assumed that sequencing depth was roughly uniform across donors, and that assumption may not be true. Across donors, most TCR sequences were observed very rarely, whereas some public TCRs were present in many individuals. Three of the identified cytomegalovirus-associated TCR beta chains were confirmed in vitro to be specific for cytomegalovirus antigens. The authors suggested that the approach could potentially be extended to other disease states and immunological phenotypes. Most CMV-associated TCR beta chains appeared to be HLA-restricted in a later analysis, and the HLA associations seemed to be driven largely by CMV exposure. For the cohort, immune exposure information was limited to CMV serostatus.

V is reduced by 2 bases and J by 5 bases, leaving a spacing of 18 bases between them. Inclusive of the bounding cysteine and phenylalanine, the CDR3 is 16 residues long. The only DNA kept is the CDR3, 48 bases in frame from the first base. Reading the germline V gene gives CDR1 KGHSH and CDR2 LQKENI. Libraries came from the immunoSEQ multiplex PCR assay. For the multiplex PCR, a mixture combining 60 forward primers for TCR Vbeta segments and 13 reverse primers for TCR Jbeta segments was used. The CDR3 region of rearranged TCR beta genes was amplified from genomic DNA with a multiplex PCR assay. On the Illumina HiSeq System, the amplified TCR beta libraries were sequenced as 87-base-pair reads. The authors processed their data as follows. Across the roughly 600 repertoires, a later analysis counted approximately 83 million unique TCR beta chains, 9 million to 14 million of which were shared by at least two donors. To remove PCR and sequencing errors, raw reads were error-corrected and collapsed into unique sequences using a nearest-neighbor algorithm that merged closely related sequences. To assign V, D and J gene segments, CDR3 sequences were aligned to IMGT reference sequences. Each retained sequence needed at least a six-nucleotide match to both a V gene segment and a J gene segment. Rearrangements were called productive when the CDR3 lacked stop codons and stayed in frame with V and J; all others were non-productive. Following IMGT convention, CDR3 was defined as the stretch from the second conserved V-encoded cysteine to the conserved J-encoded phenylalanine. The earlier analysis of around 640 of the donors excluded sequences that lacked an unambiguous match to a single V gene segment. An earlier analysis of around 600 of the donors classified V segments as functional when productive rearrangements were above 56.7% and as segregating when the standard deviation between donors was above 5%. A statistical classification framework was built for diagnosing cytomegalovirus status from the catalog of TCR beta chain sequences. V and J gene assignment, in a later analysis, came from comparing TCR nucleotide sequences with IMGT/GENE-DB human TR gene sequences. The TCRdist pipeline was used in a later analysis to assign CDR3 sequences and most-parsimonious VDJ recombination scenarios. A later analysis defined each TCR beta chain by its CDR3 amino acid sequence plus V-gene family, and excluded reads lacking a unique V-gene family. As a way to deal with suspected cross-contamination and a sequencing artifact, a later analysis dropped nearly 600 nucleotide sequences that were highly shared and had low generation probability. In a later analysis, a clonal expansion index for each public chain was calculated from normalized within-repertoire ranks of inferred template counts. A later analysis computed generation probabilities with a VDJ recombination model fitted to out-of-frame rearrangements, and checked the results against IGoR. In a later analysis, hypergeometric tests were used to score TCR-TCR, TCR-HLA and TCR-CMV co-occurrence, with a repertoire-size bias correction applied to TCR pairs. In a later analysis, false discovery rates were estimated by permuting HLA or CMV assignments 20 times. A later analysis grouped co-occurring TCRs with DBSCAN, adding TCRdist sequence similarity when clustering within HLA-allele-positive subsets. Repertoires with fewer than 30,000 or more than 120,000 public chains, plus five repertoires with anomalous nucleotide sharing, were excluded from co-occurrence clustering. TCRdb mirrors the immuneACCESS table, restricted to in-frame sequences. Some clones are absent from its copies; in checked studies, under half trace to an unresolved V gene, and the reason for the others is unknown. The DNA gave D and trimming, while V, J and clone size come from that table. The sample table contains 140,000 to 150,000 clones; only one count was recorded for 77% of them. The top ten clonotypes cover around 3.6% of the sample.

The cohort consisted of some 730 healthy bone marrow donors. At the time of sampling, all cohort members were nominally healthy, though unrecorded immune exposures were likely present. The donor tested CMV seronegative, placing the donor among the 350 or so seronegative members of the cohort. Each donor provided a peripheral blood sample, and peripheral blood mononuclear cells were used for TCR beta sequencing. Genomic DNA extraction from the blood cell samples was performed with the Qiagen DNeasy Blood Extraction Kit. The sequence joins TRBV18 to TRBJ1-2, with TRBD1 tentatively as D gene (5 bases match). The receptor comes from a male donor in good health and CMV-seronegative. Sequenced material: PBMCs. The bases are TGTGCCAGCTCACCAATGAAGGCGCAGGGAGGGTATGGCTACACCTTC. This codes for CASSPMKAQGGYGYTF.